Listed below are T cell receptor beta chains from one sample, sequenced in a study of blood T cell repertoires in COVID-19. The method was immunoSEQ multiplex PCR; TCRdb's version includes in-frame clones alone and lacks a portion of them. The sample has tens of thousands of clones, about 85% seen once. Sample: peripheral blood. These receptors all stem from a man at least 80 years old with acute or convalescent COVID-19. The CDR3 runs from the conserved cysteine through the conserved F or W. A D gene is named only where the DNA matches it firmly.

TRBJ2-3	TRBD2	15	TRBV5-1	CASSISGEHTDTQYF	TGCGCCAGCAGCATTAGCGGGGAACACACAGATACGCAGTATTTT
TRBJ2-5	-	14	TRBV3-1/TRBV3-2	CASSRGDLGETQYF	TGTGCCAGCAGCCGAGGGGACTTGGGGGAGACCCAGTACTTC
TRBJ2-3	-	16	TRBV3-1/TRBV3-2	CASSVFGGSIEDTQYF	TGTGCCAGCAGCGTTTTTGGAGGGTCGATAGAAGATACGCAGTATTTT
TRBJ1-5	-	16	TRBV27	CASSLSRNSGNQPQHF	TGTGCCAGCAGTTTGTCGCGGAACTCGGGCAATCAGCCCCAGCATTTT
TRBJ2-5	-	16	TRBV5-6	CASSWTDTLGWETQYF	TGTGCCAGCAGCTGGACGGACACCCTGGGATGGGAGACCCAGTACTTC
TRBJ2-7	TRBD2	14	TRBV4-1	CASSQAGAGYEQYF	TGCGCCAGCAGCCAAGCAGGAGCGGGATACGAGCAGTACTTC
TRBJ1-1	TRBD1	16	TRBV6-4	CASSYLPGQGDTEAFF	TGTGCCAGCAGTTACCTACCGGGACAGGGGGACACTGAAGCTTTCTTT
TRBJ1-5	-	15	TRBV5-4	CASSLGGQLNQPQHF	TGTGCCAGCAGCTTGGGAGGACAGCTCAATCAGCCCCAGCATTTT
TRBJ1-1	TRBD1	19	TRBV7-8	CASKTGTGGSLAMNTEAFF	TGTGCCAGTAAGACCGGGACAGGGGGAAGTTTAGCAATGAACACTGAAGCTTTCTTT
TRBJ2-3	TRBD2	17	TRBV9	CASSVGGSGRAPDTQYF	TGTGCCAGCAGCGTAGGTGGTAGCGGGAGGGCCCCCGATACGCAGTATTTT
TRBJ2-1	TRBD2	17	TRBV27	CASSSASGRALDNEQFF	TGTGCCAGCAGTTCAGCTAGCGGGAGGGCCCTCGACAATGAGCAGTTCTTC
TRBJ1-1	-	15	TRBV19	CASSIGQTKNTEAFF	TGTGCCAGTAGTATCGGGCAGACTAAGAACACTGAAGCTTTCTTT
TRBJ1-4	-	14	TRBV27	CASSLRRGGEKLFF	TGTGCCAGCAGTTTGCGCAGGGGCGGTGAAAAACTGTTTTTT